One and the same sample provided the 14 T cell receptor beta chains below, sequenced in a study of T cell responses to AZD1222 COVID-19 vaccine. Some clones are missing from TCRdb's copy, which holds only in-frame ones; the method was immunoSEQ multiplex PCR. The repertoire consists of more than 110,000 clones, with roughly 89% occurring once and the leading ten covering 5.5%. The input for sequencing was peripheral blood, taken on day 0 of AZD1222 vaccination. The source of these receptors is an adult in good health.

This clone was detected many times. The V and J genes are TRBV6-4 and TRBJ2-1, with 8 positions matching TRBD2. The V and J ends lost 5 bases and 8 bases, in that order; junction bases with no gene match: 11. The CDR3 loop spans 15 amino acids. Germline V lookup: CDR1 MRHNA, CDR2 SNTAGT. This CDR3 is CASSPGTRESDEQFF. The CDR3 DNA reads as TGTGCCAGCAGTCCCGGGACTAGGGAGTCCGATGAGCAGTTCTTC.

The J gene is TRBJ1-2, the V gene TRBV30; D gene ambiguous. Per the germline V gene, CDR1 is GTSNPN and CDR2 is SVGIG (reference sequence). The V gene lost 3 bases and the J gene lost 2 bases, with 7 bases spanning the gap. The CDR3 loop spans 12 amino acids. CDR3 nucleotide sequence: TGTGCCTGGAGGCAGCGAAACTATGGCTACACCTTC. This codes for CAWRQRNYGYTF.

In the case of this clone: At one of its ends the junction is not consistent with the germline gene, which may arise from a read error. This chain links TRBV15 with TRBJ1-4; D unresolved. The V gene's germline CDR1 is LNHNV and CDR2 YYDKDF (reference sequence). The CDR3 sequence is 13 residues long. CDR3 residues: CATSRDPIGSAIF. The CDR3, as DNA: TGTGCCACCAGCAGAGATCCTATCGGGTCAGCGATTTTT.

Only one count was recorded for this clone. V gene TRBV7-2 combines with J gene TRBJ1-5, with 9 bases aligning to TRBD1. V was clipped by 1 base and J by 7 bases; unmatched bases: 2. This CDR3 is 14 amino acids long. Per germline, CDR1 SGHTA and CDR2 FQGNSA. CDR3 in DNA: TGTGCCAGCAGCTTAGACAGGGGGCAACAGCCCCAGCATTTT. Protein sequence: CASSLDRGQQPQHF.

The chain links TRBV19 to TRBJ1-2; 7 bases match TRBD1. CDR1 is LNHDA, CDR2 SQIVND, per germline (reference sequence). CDR3 length equals 17 residues. Trimming removed 3 bases from V and 0 bases from J; junction bases left unmatched: 10. The CDR3 DNA follows: TGTGCCAGTAGTATGTTACAGACAGGGCCAGCTAACTATGGCTACACCTTC. Translated: CASSMLQTGPANYGYTF.

This chain connects TRBV9 to TRBJ2-1; D ambiguous. The ends were cut back, 0 bases at V and 1 base at J, with 8 bases in the middle. CDR3 length: 15 amino acids. CDR1 and CDR2 (germline): SGDLS, YYNGEE. DNA of the CDR3: TGTGCCAGCAGCGTAGATCCAGGTTCCTACAATGAGCAGTTCTTC. Amino acid sequence: CASSVDPGSYNEQFF.

V and J are TRBV5-4 and TRBJ1-2; D might be TRBD1 (6 bases). V lost 4 bases, J lost 2 bases, and 15 bases lay in between. The CDR3 loop spans 15 amino acids. Germline CDR1 reads SGHNT; CDR2 reads YYREEE (reference sequence). The CDR3 reads CASSEEGTSNYGYTF. The CDR3 DNA reads as TGTGCCAGCAGCGAGGAAGGGACATCAAACTATGGCTACACCTTC.

The rearrangement links TRBV27 to TRBJ2-1; a weak D match, TRBD2 (6 bases). V lost 6 bases and J 4 bases, leaving 16 bases between the germline ends. The CDR3 is 15 amino acids. Germline loops: CDR1 MNHEY, CDR2 SMNVEV (reference sequence). This CDR3 is CASSPRRGDYNEQFF. In nucleotides, the CDR3 is TGTGCCAGCAGCCCCCGGCGGGGTGATTACAATGAGCAGTTCTTC.

The chain recombines TRBV28 with TRBJ2-7; 9 bases agree with TRBD1. With 5 bases clipped from V and 3 bases from J, the junction kept 5 bases outside the gene matches. Germline V gene sequence: CDR1 MDHEN, CDR2 SYDVKM. The CDR3 has 14 residues. As DNA, the CDR3 is TGTGCCAGCAGTAAAGAGACAGGGGGCTACGAGCAGTACTTC. Translating it yields CASSKETGGYEQYF.

J is TRBJ2-5 and V is TRBV11-3, with 7 bases lining up with TRBD1. Per germline, CDR1 SGHNT and CDR2 YENEEA. V lost 5 bases, J lost 3 bases, and 3 bases stayed unmatched. The CDR3 has 13 amino acids. For the CDR3, the DNA is TGTGCCAGCAGCCCCGGGACAGAAGAGACCCAGTACTTC. It encodes CASSPGTEETQYF.

The chain joins TRBV25-1 to TRBJ2-3, with 7 bases identical to TRBD1. V lost 3 bases to trimming and J lost 0 bases; unmatched junction nucleotides: 3. Per germline, CDR1 MGHDK and CDR2 SYGVNS. The CDR3 runs to 15 residues. CDR3 protein: CASSDLRGSTDTQYF. The DNA for the CDR3 is TGTGCCAGCAGTGATCTCAGGGGGAGCACAGATACGCAGTATTTT. Based on the CDR3 plus reference TRBV25-1 and TRBJ2-3, the full variable domain is EADIYQTPRYLVIGTGKKITLECSQTMGHDKMYWYQQDPGMELHLIHYSYGVNSTEKGDLSSESTVSRIRTEHFPLTLESARPSHTSQYLCASSDLRGSTDTQYFGPGTRLTVL.

The J gene is TRBJ1-6, the V gene TRBV4-1; D gene ambiguous. The ends were cut back, 1 base at V and 8 bases at J, with 12 bases in the middle. The length of the CDR3 is 15 residues. Germline CDR1 is MGHRA and CDR2 is YSYEKL. CDR3 protein: CASSQGLLSYSPLHF. The DNA of the CDR3 is TGCGCCAGCAGCCAAGGGCTTCTCAGTTATTCACCCCTCCACTTT.

This clone was detected once. The chain combines TRBV7-4 with TRBJ1-4, with a tentative D call TRBD1 (6 bases). This CDR3 region has 14 residues. Germline CDR1 reads SGHVT; CDR2 reads SQSDAQ. Trimming removed 2 bases at V and 11 bases at J, with 15 bases between. The CDR3: CASSLRGPGWKLFF. The CDR3 DNA reads as TGTGCCAGCAGCTTACGGGGGCCGGGGTGGAAACTGTTTTTT. The full variable domain, its missing parts supplied by reference TRBV7-4 and TRBJ1-4, is GAGVSQSPRYKVAKRGRDVALRCDSISGHVTLYWYRQTLGQGSEVLTYSQSDAQRDKSGRPSGRFSAERPERSVSTLKIQRTEQGDSAVYLCASSLRGPGWKLFFGSGTQLSVL.

The gene calls are TRBV4-1 and TRBJ2-1; 13 nucleotides agree with TRBD2. Unmatched junction bases numbered 14, after V lost 1 base and J lost 5 bases. The length of the CDR3 is 20 residues. CDR1 is MGHRA, CDR2 YSYEKL, per germline. The CDR3 sequence is CASSQGSVRTSGSIHNEQFF. CDR3 coding DNA: TGCGCCAGCAGCCAAGGGTCTGTCCGGACTAGCGGGAGTATCCACAATGAGCAGTTCTTC.